Listed here are 19 T cell receptor beta chains from one sample, sequenced in a study of T cells of healthy individuals. TCRdb reprocessed the 5' RACE reads with MiXCR, giving one entry per CDR3 protein. The repertoire includes 60,000 to 80,000 distinct CDR3 sequences, around 16% of them detected once, and 4% to 5% sits in the top ten. Receptors were obtained from a human donor in good health.

This clonotype was counted a few times. CDR3 sequence: CASSQRGNQPQHF. DNA of the CDR3: TGCGCCAGCAGCCAGAGGGGCAATCAGCCCCAGCATTTT. V is TRBV4-1 and J is TRBJ1-5; D is unresolved. The CDR3 extends over 13 amino acids. V was cut by 3 bases and J by 2 bases, with 5 bases left in between. Looked up from germline, CDR1 is MGHRA and CDR2 is YSYEKL.

This clonotype was recorded a few times. V and J are TRBV7-9 and TRBJ2-7; D perhaps matches TRBD1 (5 bases). Trimming removed 3 bases from V and 1 base from J, with 13 bases in between. This CDR3 has 15 residues. Germline assignment: CDR1 SEHNR and CDR2 FQNEAQ (reference sequence). DNA of the CDR3: TGTGCCAGCAGCTTGGGGCAGCACCCATCCTACGAGCAGTACTTC. Protein product: CASSLGQHPSYEQYF.

Concerning this clonotype: This clone may be a read error of a much larger clone one base away. This rearrangement joins TRBV6-5 to TRBJ1-4, with D hard to call. Looked up from germline, CDR1 is MNHEY and CDR2 is SVGAGI. CDR3 length: 13 amino acids. The CDR3 is CVSSFPPREKLFF. The DNA for the CDR3 is TGTGTCAGCAGTTTCCCTCCCAGAGAAAAACTGTTTTTT.

Ten or more counts support this clonotype. V is TRBV27 and J is TRBJ1-2; TRBD1 matches 7 bases. This CDR3 comprises 15 residues. Germline CDR1 and CDR2: MNHEY and SMNVEV (reference sequence). The V and J ends lost 0 bases and 5 bases, in that order; junction bases with no gene match: 6. CDR3 DNA sequence: TGTGCCAGCAGTTTATCGATGGGACAGACTTATGGCTACACCTTC. This gives the protein CASSLSMGQTYGYTF.

This clonotype was observed many times. The chain employs TRBV20-1 and TRBJ2-1; 9 positions agree with TRBD1. Germline V gene sequence: CDR1 DFQATT, CDR2 SNEGSKA (reference sequence). This CDR3 has 15 amino acids. The ends lost 0 bases at V and 6 bases at J; junction bases unmatched: 6. The CDR3 loop reads CSARDQGQGSNEQFF. The CDR3, as DNA: TGCAGTGCTAGAGATCAGGGACAGGGTAGCAATGAGCAGTTCTTC.

The chain carries TRBV7-2 and TRBJ2-7; no definite D call. The V end lost 4 bases, the J end lost 4 bases, and 11 bases lay between the germline ends. Germline lookup yields CDR1 SGHTA and CDR2 FQGNSA. The CDR3 contains 13 residues. CDR3 sequence reads: CASSWIPDYEQYF. CDR3 DNA sequence: TGTGCCAGCAGCTGGATTCCCGATTACGAGCAGTACTTC.

The sample holds many counts of this clonotype. The chain recombines TRBV2 with TRBJ2-5, with D unclear. The germline gives CDR1 SNHLY, CDR2 FYNNEI. The length of the CDR3 is 11 residues. V was pared by 7 bases and J by 1 base, with 4 bases between. CDR3: CASNLQETQYF. For the CDR3, the DNA is TGTGCCAGCAACCTCCAAGAGACCCAGTACTTC.

This clonotype was observed a few times. This sequence joins TRBV6-2 or TRBV6-3 and TRBJ2-5; D is possibly TRBD2 (6 bases). The CDR3 is 14 residues long. The V and J ends lost 6 bases and 2 bases respectively, with 13 bases between them. CDR1 and CDR2 (germline): MNHEY, SVGEGT. CDR3 DNA: TGTGCCAGCAGCCAAGGGACTGTACAAGAGACCCAGTACTTC. It yields the protein CASSQGTVQETQYF.

This chain connects TRBV27 to TRBJ2-7, with TRBD1 matching over 10 bases. This CDR3 is 15 amino acids long. V was pared by 5 bases and J by 1 base, with 5 bases of the junction left unmatched. Germline CDR1 is MNHEY and CDR2 is SMNVEV (reference sequence). The CDR3 bases are TGTGCCAGCAGTATTGGACAGGGGGAATCCTACGAGCAGTACTTC. Encoded protein: CASSIGQGESYEQYF.

This clonotype was counted between two and nine times. The J gene is TRBJ2-1, the V gene TRBV7-9; TRBD1 is a possible D gene (6 bases). Trimming left V 6 bases short and J 12 bases short, with 18 bases between. The V gene's germline CDR1 is SEHNR and CDR2 FQNEAQ (reference sequence). The CDR3 has 13 amino acids. CDR3 residues: CASSYTGEQGQFF. CDR3 bases: TGTGCCAGCAGTTATACCGGGGAACAGGGGCAGTTCTTC.

This clonotype was seen ten or more times. The chain has TRBV27 and TRBJ2-1; the match to TRBD2 covers 8 bases. The CDR3 is 17 amino acids. Germline assignment: CDR1 MNHEY and CDR2 SMNVEV (reference sequence). V trimming: 7 bases; J trimming: 0 bases; junction bases outside the gene matches: 11. This CDR3 is CASIGTSGLSSYNEQFF. The CDR3 DNA is TGTGCCAGCATTGGAACTAGCGGCCTCAGCTCCTACAATGAGCAGTTCTTC.

This clonotype has ten or more counts. The chain couples TRBV6-5 to TRBJ2-1; TRBD2 is a possible D gene (5 bases). The V gene lost 4 bases and the J gene lost 2 bases, with 15 bases spanning the gap. The germline V gene has CDR1 MNHEY and CDR2 SVGAGI. The CDR3 is made up of 16 amino acids. The CDR3 protein is CASSSRGELAYNEQFF. The CDR3 DNA reads TGTGCCAGCAGTTCCCGGGGAGAGCTGGCCTACAATGAGCAGTTCTTC.

The chain uses TRBV4-2 and TRBJ2-3; 13 positions agree with TRBD2. The junction had 3 bases not matched to a gene; V was cut back by 5 bases and J by 4 bases. The CDR3 loop spans 15 amino acids. CDR1 LGHNA and CDR2 YNFKEQ come from the germline V gene. CDR3 DNA sequence: TGTGCCAGCAGCGCGGGACTAGCGGGGCCAGATACGCAGTATTTT. Its protein product is CASSAGLAGPDTQYF.

In its sample, this clonotype was seen many times. The chain recombines TRBV5-1 with TRBJ2-3; D might be TRBD2 (5 bases). The CDR3 runs to 15 residues. Between the trimmed V and J ends, which lost 0 bases and 6 bases, there was a span of 14 bases. Germline V gene sequence: CDR1 SGHRS, CDR2 YFSETQ. The CDR3 here is CASSLEGVRADTQYF. Here the CDR3 DNA reads TGCGCCAGCAGCTTGGAGGGAGTAAGAGCGGATACGCAGTATTTT.

In its sample, this clonotype was seen many times. The chain carries TRBV9 and TRBJ1-6, with D unresolved. Germline loops: CDR1 SGDLS, CDR2 YYNGEE. The CDR3 loop spans 13 amino acids. V was cut by 1 base and J by 4 bases, with 3 bases left in between. CDR3 coding DNA: TGTGCCAGCAGCGTACGGTATAATTCACCCCTCCACTTT. Translated, it gives CASSVRYNSPLHF.

The CDR3 spells CASSPARRTASGNTIYF. DNA of the CDR3: TGTGCCAGCAGCCCTGCTCGGAGAACGGCATCTGGAAACACCATATATTTT. This chain connects TRBV9 to TRBJ1-3; D is undetermined. V was cut by 4 bases and J by 1 base, with 18 bases left in between. Per the germline V gene, CDR1 is SGDLS and CDR2 is YYNGEE. The CDR3 sequence is 17 residues long.

This clonotype was counted between two and nine times. The V call is TRBV29-1, the J call TRBJ2-7, with D perhaps TRBD1 or TRBD2 (5 bases each). The V and J ends lost 3 bases and 4 bases respectively, with 13 bases between them. Looked up from germline, CDR1 is SQVTM and CDR2 is ANQGSEA. CDR3 size: 13 residues. This CDR3 is CSVDIGDRYEQYF. CDR3 sequence (DNA): TGCAGCGTTGACATCGGGGACCGATACGAGCAGTACTTC.

The sample holds many counts of this clonotype. This sequence joins TRBV5-5 and TRBJ1-5; TRBD1 agrees at 8 bases. V dropped 0 bases and J dropped 4; count of bases not matched to a gene: 6. Germline V gives CDR1 SGHKS, CDR2 YYEKEE (reference sequence). The CDR3 loop spans 16 amino acids. Here the CDR3 reads CASSLVAGGNNQPQHF. CDR3 nucleotide sequence: TGTGCCAGCAGCTTGGTGGCAGGGGGCAATAATCAGCCCCAGCATTTT.

The rearrangement joins TRBV6-6 to TRBJ2-5, with no clear D. The CDR3 extends over 15 amino acids. V was cut by 8 bases and J by 3 bases, with 19 bases left in between. CDR1 and CDR2 (germline): MNHNY, SVGAGI (reference sequence). The CDR3, as DNA: TGTGCCAGCGACAATCATGACTCCCCGGAAGAGACCCAGTACTTC. This sequence encodes CASDNHDSPEETQYF.